This TCR beta chain was sequenced for a study of cytomegalovirus exposure and HLA in healthy donors. As for the study in general: HLA-typed donors were the source of 90 million or so unique TCRs, which an early data release held. Among the 300 to 500 genotyped donors, 81% were placed in the Caucasian-associated ancestry cluster.

60 Vbeta and 13 Jbeta primers were used in PCR. As handled by the study authors: Later, an analysis found about 77 million unique TCR beta chains, and roughly 10 million of these were shared. Some clones are missing from TCRdb's copy, which holds only in-frame ones; the method was immunoSEQ multiplex PCR. V, J and clone size derive from that table, while D and trimming were established from the DNA sequence. The table lists roughly 200,000 clones, roughly 79% of them singletons. Study-wide findings and caveats: Within a later analysis, the majority of CMV-associated TCR beta chains appeared HLA-restricted.

This clone was found once. Antigen: not known. Germline assignment: CDR1 SGHRS and CDR2 YFSETQ. The trim removed 4 bases at V and 6 bases at J, leaving 9 bases unmatched. The CDR3 is made up of 15 amino acids. The sequence was collected from a man aged 25 to 40 in good health and CMV-seronegative. The chain carries TRBV5-1 and TRBJ2-3; 9 bases are a match to TRBD2. Sequencing was done on a sample of PBMCs. The CDR3: CASSEAVSGRDTQYF. DNA for the CDR3: TGCGCCAGCAGCGAGGCAGTCAGCGGGAGGGATACGCAGTATTTT.